Below, 25 T cell receptor beta chains from the same sample are listed, as sequenced in a study of human T cells and chemical hapten exposure. MiXCR was run by TCRdb on the RACE reads, yielding one entry per CDR3 protein. The sample gives nearly 350,000 distinct CDR3 sequences, about 7% of which show up once; about 8% is in the top ten. Time point denoted: patch test 1, 2 weeks after DPC sensitization. Treatment in this sample: therapeutic diphenylcyclopropenone sensitization with weekly scalp DPC. The material sequenced was whole blood, taken in connection with sensitization to the hapten diphenylcyclopropenone (DPC). These receptors all stem from a woman between 18 and 29 years old with alopecia areata. Some clones in this sample may be carry-over from other donors' samples.

This clonotype was counted many times. The V gene is TRBV2, the J gene TRBJ2-3; 9 positions match TRBD2. V shed 6 bases, J shed 2 bases, and the junction held 6 bases outside the gene matches. Germline-derived CDR1 and CDR2 are SNHLY and FYNNEI. The CDR3 spans 15 residues. CDR3 region: CASRGAGGPTDTQYF. The DNA of the CDR3 is TGTGCCAGCAGAGGAGCGGGGGGCCCCACAGATACGCAGTATTTT.

This clonotype was seen a few times. The V gene is TRBV10-3, the J gene TRBJ2-7; 10 bases match TRBD1. Germline V gene sequence: CDR1 ENHRY, CDR2 SYGVKD. The CDR3 runs to 14 residues. With 7 bases clipped from V and 5 bases from J, the junction kept 8 bases outside the gene matches. The CDR3 nucleotides are TGTGCCATCACCCAAGGGACAGGGGTGGACGAGCAGTACTTC. Its translation is CAITQGTGVDEQYF.

This clonotype was picked up many times. The genes are TRBV16 and TRBJ2-4, with D possibly matching TRBD1 (6 bases). Trimming cost V 0 bases and J 4 bases, with 19 bases left between them. CDR1 is KGHSY, CDR2 FQNENV, per germline. The CDR3 consists of 18 residues. The CDR3 here is CASSQSNAGALRKNIQYF. The CDR3 DNA reads as TGTGCCAGCAGCCAATCTAATGCAGGGGCGCTGAGGAAAAACATTCAGTACTTC.

The chain carries TRBV14 and TRBJ1-4; D remains unclear. From germline, CDR1 is SGHDN and CDR2 FVKESK. This CDR3 contains 16 residues. Trimming shortened V by 5 bases and J by 4 bases, and 17 bases separated the two germline ends. The CDR3 here is CASSNYAYDGNEKLFF. The CDR3, as DNA: TGTGCCAGCAGCAATTACGCCTATGACGGTAATGAAAAACTGTTTTTT.

DNA for the CDR3: TGTGCCATCCGCAGGCCAAGCTCCTACAATGAGCAGTTCTTC. Residues: CAIRRPSSYNEQFF. The V and J genes are TRBV6-2 or TRBV6-3 and TRBJ2-1; no clear D gene. This CDR3 has 14 amino acids. Per germline, CDR1 MNHEY and CDR2 SVGEGT. V was trimmed by 10 bases and J by 0 bases, leaving 13 bases between them.

The rearrangement links TRBV7-2 to TRBJ1-1, with TRBD1 identical over 10 bases. The CDR3 loop spans 18 amino acids. Germline CDR1 is SGHTA and CDR2 is FQGNSA. V lost 3 bases, J lost 1 base, and 11 bases stayed unmatched. CDR3 nucleotide sequence: TGTGCCAGCAGCTTTGGTCCCCGGGACAGGGGCACGAACACTGAAGCTTTCTTT. Its protein product is CASSFGPRDRGTNTEAFF.

This clonotype was found many times. The junction differs from germline at one of its ends, possibly a read error. This chain links TRBV4-1 with TRBJ2-1; TRBD2 matches at 14 bases. The CDR3 contains 15 residues. Looked up from germline, CDR1 is MGHRA and CDR2 is YSYEKL. The CDR3 region has the DNA TGCGCCAGCAGCTTGGGGACTAGCGGGGGTTTTGAGGAGTTCTTC. Translation gives CASSLGTSGGFEEFF.

This clonotype has more than one count but fewer than ten. The chain recombines TRBV20-1 with TRBJ2-3, with D possibly called TRBD1 or TRBD2 (5 bases each). Germline V gene data show CDR1 as DFQATT and CDR2 as SNEGSKA (reference sequence). With 6 bases removed from V and 2 bases from J, the gap between germline ends came to 18 bases. This CDR3 has 15 amino acids. CDR3 DNA: TGCAGTGCCCGGGGCCCGACGCCTTTCACAGATACGCAGTATTTT. Amino acids: CSARGPTPFTDTQYF.

This clonotype has ten or more counts. The rearrangement uses TRBV7-9 and TRBJ2-3; 8 positions match TRBD1. The junction had 8 bases not matched to a gene; V was cut back by 1 base and J by 2 bases. CDR3 length: 17 residues. The germline V gene encodes CDR1 SEHNR and CDR2 FQNEAQ (reference sequence). The CDR3, as DNA: TGTGCCAGCAGCTTAGGACGGACAGGGTCAAACACAGATACGCAGTATTTT. It yields the protein CASSLGRTGSNTDTQYF.

V usage is TRBV19 and J usage is TRBJ2-3, with TRBD1 as a possible D gene (6 bases). The CDR3 totals 15 residues. With 5 bases removed from V and 3 bases from J, the gap between germline ends came to 15 bases. Germline V gives CDR1 LNHDA, CDR2 SQIVND (reference sequence). The CDR3 DNA follows: TGTGCCAGTAGTCAAGGACAGACGGGTACAGATACGCAGTATTTT. This translates into CASSQGQTGTDTQYF. Full variable domain (remainder filled in from reference TRBV19 and TRBJ2-3): DGGITQSPKYLFRKEGQNVTLSCEQNLNHDAMYWYRQDPGQGLRLIYYSQIVNDFQKGDIAEGYSVSREKKESFPLTVTSAQKNPTAFYLCASSQGQTGTDTQYFGPGTRLTVL.

The genes are TRBV9 and TRBJ2-1; a weak D match, TRBD2 (5 bases). This CDR3 contains 15 residues. The germline V and J ends were trimmed by 0 bases and 6 bases, with 13 bases remaining between them. Germline V gene sequence: CDR1 SGDLS, CDR2 YYNGEE. CDR3 region: CASSVGVTGINEQFF. CDR3 DNA sequence: TGTGCCAGCAGCGTAGGCGTGACCGGGATCAATGAGCAGTTCTTC.

This clonotype was seen ten or more times. V gene TRBV9 combines with J gene TRBJ2-1, with 10 bases that match TRBD2. CDR3 length equals 15 residues. Unmatched junction bases numbered 9, after V lost 4 bases and J lost 8 bases. In germline, CDR1 is SGDLS, CDR2 YYNGEE. The CDR3: CASSPAGTSDHEQFF. In DNA, the CDR3 is TGTGCCAGCAGCCCGGCCGGGACTAGCGATCATGAGCAGTTCTTC.

The chain recombines TRBV6-2 or TRBV6-3 with TRBJ2-3; a weak D match, TRBD2 (5 bases). This CDR3 has 13 amino acids. V was cut by 6 bases and J by 4 bases, with 11 bases left in between. CDR1 is MNHEY and CDR2 is SVGEGT in the germline V gene. CDR3 DNA sequence: TGTGCCAGCAGAGCCCCTAGCTCAGATACGCAGTATTTT. Its translation is CASRAPSSDTQYF.

This clonotype showed up many times. The chain joins TRBV29-1 to TRBJ1-1; D may be TRBD1 (6 bases). Looked up from germline, CDR1 is SQVTM and CDR2 is ANQGSEA. V shed 4 bases and J shed 5 bases, with 8 bases lying between them. The CDR3 is made up of 11 amino acids. The CDR3 DNA is TGCAGCGTTGGGGGGGCGACTGAAGCTTTCTTT. It is translated as CSVGGATEAFF.

The chain carries TRBV6-6 and TRBJ2-5; D ambiguous. The CDR3 length is 15 residues. Germline lookup yields CDR1 MNHNY and CDR2 SVGAGI (reference sequence). With 4 bases removed from V and 4 bases from J, the gap between germline ends came to 16 bases. CDR3 region: CASSSRDHLIETQYF. CDR3 coding DNA: TGTGCCAGCAGTTCCCGAGACCATTTGATAGAGACCCAGTACTTC.

This clonotype was seen at least ten times. The chain employs TRBV28 and TRBJ2-5, with TRBD2 identical over 10 bases. With V trimmed by 2 bases and J by 4 bases, 1 base remained unmatched. CDR3 length equals 14 residues. Germline assignment: CDR1 MDHEN and CDR2 SYDVKM. This chain's CDR3 is CASSLGTSAETQYF. In DNA form, the CDR3 reads TGTGCCAGCAGTTTAGGGACTAGCGCAGAGACCCAGTACTTC.

This clonotype was seen only a few times. This chain links TRBV2 with TRBJ1-1; no definite D call. This CDR3 comprises 14 residues. The germline gives CDR1 SNHLY, CDR2 FYNNEI. V was cut by 2 bases and J by 0 bases, with 7 bases left in between. CDR3 loop: CASSERVVNTEAFF. CDR3 nucleotide sequence: TGTGCCAGCAGTGAACGAGTAGTGAACACTGAAGCTTTCTTT.

The chain links TRBV7-9 to TRBJ1-2, with D perhaps matching TRBD1 (5 bases). Per the germline V gene, CDR1 is SEHNR and CDR2 is FQNEAQ (reference sequence). CDR3 length equals 14 residues. The V and J ends lost 7 bases and 4 bases respectively, with 16 bases between them. In nucleotides, the CDR3 is TGTGCCAGCACCCCAAGGGCGGGGGGCTATGGCTACACCTTC. This sequence encodes CASTPRAGGYGYTF.

This chain uses TRBV20-1 with TRBJ1-1; D uncertain. V was clipped by 4 bases and J by 1 base, with 10 bases between them. The CDR3 runs 13 residues. The V gene's germline CDR1 is DFQATT and CDR2 SNEGSKA (reference sequence). The CDR3: CSANEDPNTEAFF. The DNA of the CDR3 is TGCAGTGCTAACGAGGACCCGAACACTGAAGCTTTCTTT.

This clonotype was detected many times. The gene calls are TRBV4-3 and TRBJ2-1; tentative D call: TRBD2 (6 bases). V lost 0 bases and J 9 bases, leaving 9 bases between the germline ends. CDR3 length: 13 residues. Germline V gene data show CDR1 as LGHNA and CDR2 as YSLEER. The CDR3 is CASSQDPAGEQFF. CDR3 DNA: TGCGCCAGCAGCCAAGATCCAGCGGGTGAGCAGTTCTTC.

In this sample, this clonotype turned up many times. The chain has TRBV12-3 or TRBV12-4 and TRBJ2-5, with 7 bases matching TRBD1. This CDR3 is built from 14 residues. Trimming took 6 bases from V and 3 from J; bases not matched to a gene: 7. The CDR3 DNA reads TGTGCCAGCAGCTCCACCGGGACAGAAGAGACCCAGTACTTC. This gives the protein CASSSTGTEETQYF.

The rearrangement uses TRBV6-2 or TRBV6-3 and TRBJ1-2; no clear D. Between the trimmed V and J ends, which lost 2 bases and 2 bases, there was a span of 9 bases. Germline CDR1 MNHEY, CDR2 SVGEGT. The CDR3 is 14 residues long. The CDR3 here is CASSYPIRNYGYTF. As DNA, the CDR3 is TGTGCCAGCAGTTACCCCATACGCAACTATGGCTACACCTTC.

The chain recombines TRBV6-1 with TRBJ1-1; D not certain. The CDR3 has 12 amino acids. Per germline, CDR1 MNHNS and CDR2 SASEGT. V was cut by 5 bases and J by 5 bases, with 9 bases left in between. This CDR3 reads CASSWWGTEAFF. The CDR3 region has the DNA TGTGCCAGCAGTTGGTGGGGAACTGAAGCTTTCTTT.

This clonotype was recorded many times. The conserved closing phenylalanine or tryptophan is absent in this CDR3, likely reflecting a read error. It is unclear where the CDR3 begins or ends on the DNA, so no DNA is shown, and the CDR3 is as TCRdb lists it. The chain recombines TRBV7-3 with TRBJ2-4; the table calls TRBD2, which could not be checked here. Germline V gene data show CDR1 as SGHTA and CDR2 as FQGTGA. The CDR3 region is 16 residues in length, termini included. The CDR3 spells CASSLRRTGPGLVAEL.

The V gene is TRBV21-1, the J gene TRBJ1-5. TRBV21-1 is a known pseudogene. CDR3 length equals 23 residues. Here the CDR3 DNA reads TGTGCCAGCAGCAAAGCGCTTTTTTTGATTCAATGGCCAGCTGTTTATAGCAATCAGCCCCAGCATTTT. Translated, it gives CASSKALFLIQWPAVYSNQPQHF.